Detailed here is one TCR beta chain. This sample is part of a study of blood T cell repertoires in COVID-19. Study-wide context: COVID-19 samples, acute and convalescent, were from the United States, Italy and Spain. The cDNA or gDNA used as material had been derived from T cells, B-cell-depleted T cells, or PBMCs.

Per the original data handling: Reference gene primers were amplified, and this amplification served to estimate nucleated cell counts. Profiling relied on immunoSEQ multiplex PCR, and the TCRdb table lists in-frame clones only, not all of them. V and J calls and clone size come straight from that table; D and trimming were deduced from the DNA. The table includes some 150,000 clones, around 90% detected once. The CDR3 is 15 residues long. The germline CDR1 and CDR2 sequences are SGHRS and YFSETQ. V lost 1 base and J 6 bases, leaving 16 bases between the germline ends. V gene TRBV5-1 combines with J gene TRBJ1-1; no definite D call. The sequence derives from a woman aged 45 to 65 with acute or convalescent COVID-19. The sequencing input was peripheral blood. CDR3 sequence (DNA): TGCGCCAGCAGCTTGACGGTTCCGGGAGTCGCTGAAGCTTTCTTT. It encodes CASSLTVPGVAEAFF.